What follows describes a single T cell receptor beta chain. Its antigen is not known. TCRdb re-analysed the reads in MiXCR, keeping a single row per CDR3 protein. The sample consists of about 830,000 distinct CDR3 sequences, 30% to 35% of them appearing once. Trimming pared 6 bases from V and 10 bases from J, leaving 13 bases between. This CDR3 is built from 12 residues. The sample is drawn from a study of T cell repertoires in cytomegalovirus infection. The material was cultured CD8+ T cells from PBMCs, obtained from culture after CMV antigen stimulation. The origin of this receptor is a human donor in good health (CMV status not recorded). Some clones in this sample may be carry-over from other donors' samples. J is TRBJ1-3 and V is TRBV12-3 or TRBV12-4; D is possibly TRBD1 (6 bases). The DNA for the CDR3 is TGTGCCAGCAGACGTCAGGGGAGGACCATATATTTT. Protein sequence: CASRRQGRTIYF.